This TCR beta chain appears in the sequencing data of a study of blood T cell repertoires in COVID-19. Turning to the study itself: Some COVID-19 samples were acute and others convalescent; all came from the United States, Italy and Spain.

Study members were between about 18 and 89 years old and lived in 25 or so US regions. Either two negative PCRs, clearance, or symptom resolution qualified Cohort 3 donors as recovered. The CDR3 runs to 12 residues. Trimming shortened V by 5 bases and J by 6 bases, and 9 bases separated the two germline ends. The germline CDR1 and CDR2 sequences are SGHNT and YENEEA. The authors' processing: Reference gene primer amplification in the assay estimated nucleated cell counts. This table comes from immunoSEQ multiplex PCR, and its TCRdb copy is limited to in-frame clones, with some not included. V and J calls and clone size are copied from that table; D and trimming were computed from the DNA. The sample lists 250,000 to 350,000 clones, 70% to 90% occurring once.

The sample taken for sequencing was PBMCs or T cells enriched from blood (not recorded which). The genes are TRBV11-3 and TRBJ2-3, with D hard to call. The TCR was taken from a woman aged 25 to 39 who had recovered from COVID-19. CDR3 region: CASSLTMDTQYF. CDR3 DNA: TGTGCCAGCAGCCTCACTATGGATACGCAGTATTTT.